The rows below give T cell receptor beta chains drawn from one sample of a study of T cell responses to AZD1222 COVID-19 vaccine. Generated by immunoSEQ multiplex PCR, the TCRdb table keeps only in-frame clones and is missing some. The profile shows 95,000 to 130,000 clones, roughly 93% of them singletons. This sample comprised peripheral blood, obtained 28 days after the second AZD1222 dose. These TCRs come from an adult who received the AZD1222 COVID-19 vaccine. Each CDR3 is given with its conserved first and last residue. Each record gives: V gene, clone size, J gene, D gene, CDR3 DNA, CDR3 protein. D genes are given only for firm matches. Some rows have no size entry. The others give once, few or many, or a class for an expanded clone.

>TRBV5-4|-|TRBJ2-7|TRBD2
TGTGCCAGCAGCTCCCTAGCGGGAGAGCAGTACTTC
CASSSLAGEQYF
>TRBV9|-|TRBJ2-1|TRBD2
TGTGCCAGCAGCGTAGGACTAGCGGGAGGCGGTGAGCAGTTCTTC
CASSVGLAGGGEQFF
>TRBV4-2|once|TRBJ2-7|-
TGTGCCAGCAGCCTCCTAGCTGGGAACTACGAGCAGTACTTC
CASSLLAGNYEQYF
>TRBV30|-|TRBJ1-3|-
TGTGCCTGGAGTGGGGCGCTCTTCTCTGGAAACACCATATATTTT
CAWSGALFSGNTIYF
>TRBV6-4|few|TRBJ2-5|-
TGTGCCAGCAGTGCGGGGACGAGCCCCCAAGAGACCCAGTACTTC
CASSAGTSPQETQYF
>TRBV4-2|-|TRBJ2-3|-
TGTGCCAGCAGCCAAGAGTTGCGACAGGGAGGTACAGATACGCAGTATTTT
CASSQELRQGGTDTQYF
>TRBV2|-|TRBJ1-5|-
TGTGCCAGCAGTGATTTCAGCTCCAATCAGCCCCAGCATTTT
CASSDFSSNQPQHF
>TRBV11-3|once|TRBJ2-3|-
TGTGCCAGCAGCTCTACCGGGGCGGAAACAGATACGCAGTATTTT
CASSSTGAETDTQYF
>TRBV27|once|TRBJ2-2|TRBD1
TGTGCCAGCAGTTTCGGGACAGGGAACACCGGGGAGCTGTTTTTT
CASSFGTGNTGELFF
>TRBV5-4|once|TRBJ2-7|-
TGTGCCAGCAGCATCGACAACTCGGACCTCTACGAGCAGTACTTC
CASSIDNSDLYEQYF
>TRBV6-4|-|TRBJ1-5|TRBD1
TGTGCCAGCAGTGAAGGGACAGGGGGCGATCAGCCCCAGCATTTT
CASSEGTGGDQPQHF
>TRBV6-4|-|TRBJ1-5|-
TGTGCCAGCAGTGACGATGGGGGCAGGGGTTCGATTGGAAGCAATCAGCCCCAGCATTTT
CASSDDGGRGSIGSNQPQHF
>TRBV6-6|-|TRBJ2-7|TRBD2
TGTGCCAGCAGTTATAGCGGGAGGTCTTCCGAGCAGTACTTC
CASSYSGRSSEQYF